This T cell receptor (beta chain) was identified in a study of T cell responses to AZD1222 COVID-19 vaccine. Overall study findings and caveats: It was only a handful of AZD1222 recipients who were seropositive at baseline. Two doses of AZD1222 preceded a rise in Spike-specific TCR breadth and depth. Unmutated regions of variants are reportedly targeted by nearly half of spike-specific TCRs. Vaccine-associated CD4 TCRs ranged over spike, dominating at 160-218 and 743-854.

Trimming took off 3 bases at V and 2 bases at J, with 7 bases between the two ends. Germline V CDR1 and CDR2: KGHSH, LQKENI. The CDR3 is 13 residues long. In the case of this clone: The target antigen is unknown.

The method was immunoSEQ multiplex PCR; TCRdb's version includes in-frame clones alone and lacks a portion of them. Among roughly 35,000 clones listed, 78% were seen once. The chain links TRBV18 to TRBJ1-2, with a tentative D call TRBD1 (6 bases). The receptor comes from an adult who received the AZD1222 COVID-19 vaccine. Specimen: peripheral blood, collected 28 days after the second AZD1222 dose. This chain's CDR3 is CASSPTGNYGYTF. The CDR3 nucleotides read TGTGCCAGCTCACCCACAGGGAACTATGGCTACACCTTC.